This T cell receptor beta chain was identified during a study of blood T cell repertoires in COVID-19. At the level of the study: Samples taken during acute and convalescent COVID-19 were collected in the United States, Italy and Spain.

This clone was seen just once. CDR1 and CDR2 from the germline V gene are MDHEN and SYDVKM. Trimming pared 2 bases from V and 8 bases from J, leaving 6 bases between. The CDR3 loop spans 11 amino acids. Recruited during active infection, patients (from Seattle) were subsequently followed longitudinally. In the original processing: Amplification of reference gene primers was used by the study to estimate nucleated cell counts. The table came from immunoSEQ multiplex PCR; TCRdb's copy has only in-frame clones and leaves some out. V and J calls and clone size are given by that table; D and trimming were obtained from the DNA. In the table there are 200,000 or so clones, around four fifths of which are singletons.

This clonotype was sampled from an elderly woman with COVID-19, enrolled during active disease. The chain carries TRBV28 and TRBJ1-2, with a weak D call TRBD1 (5 bases). Specimen: peripheral blood. DNA for the CDR3: TGTGCCAGCAGTTTAGGGGGGGGCTACACCTTC. Translation: CASSLGGGYTF.